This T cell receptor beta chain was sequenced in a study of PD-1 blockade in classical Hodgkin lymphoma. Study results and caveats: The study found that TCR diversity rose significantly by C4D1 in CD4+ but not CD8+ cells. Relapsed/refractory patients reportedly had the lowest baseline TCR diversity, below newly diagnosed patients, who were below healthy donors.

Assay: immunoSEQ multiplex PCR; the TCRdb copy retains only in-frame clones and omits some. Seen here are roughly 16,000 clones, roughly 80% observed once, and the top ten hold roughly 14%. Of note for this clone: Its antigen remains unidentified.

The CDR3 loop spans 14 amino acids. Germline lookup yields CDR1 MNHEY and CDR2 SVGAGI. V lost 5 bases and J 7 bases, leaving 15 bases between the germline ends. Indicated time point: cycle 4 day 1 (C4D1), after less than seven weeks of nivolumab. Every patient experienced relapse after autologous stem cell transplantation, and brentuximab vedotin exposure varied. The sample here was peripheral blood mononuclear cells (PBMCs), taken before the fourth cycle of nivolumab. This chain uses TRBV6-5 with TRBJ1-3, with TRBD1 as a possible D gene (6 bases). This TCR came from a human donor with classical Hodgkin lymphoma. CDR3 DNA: TGTGCCAGCAGTGCGTCAACAGGGCCCAACACCATATATTTT. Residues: CASSASTGPNTIYF.